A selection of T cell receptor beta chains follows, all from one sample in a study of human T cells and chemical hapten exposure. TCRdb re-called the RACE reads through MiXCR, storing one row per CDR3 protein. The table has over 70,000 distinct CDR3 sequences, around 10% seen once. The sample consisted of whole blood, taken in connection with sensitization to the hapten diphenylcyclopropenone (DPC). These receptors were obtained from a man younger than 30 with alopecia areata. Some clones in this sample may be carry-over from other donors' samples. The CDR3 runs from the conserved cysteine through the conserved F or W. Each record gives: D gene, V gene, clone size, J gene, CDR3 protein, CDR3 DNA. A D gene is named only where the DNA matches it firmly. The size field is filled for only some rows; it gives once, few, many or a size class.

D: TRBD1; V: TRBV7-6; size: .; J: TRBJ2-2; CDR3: CASSRTGARNTGELFF; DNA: TGTGCCAGCAGCCGGACAGGGGCAAGGAACACCGGGGAGCTGTTTTTT
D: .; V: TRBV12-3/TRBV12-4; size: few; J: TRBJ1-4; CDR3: CASSDRGLTGPTNEKLFF; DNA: TGTGCCAGCAGTGATAGGGGACTCACCGGCCCAACTAATGAAAAACTGTTTTTT
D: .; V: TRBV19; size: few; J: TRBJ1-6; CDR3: CASRPVTGNNSPLHF; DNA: TGTGCCAGTAGGCCTGTTACGGGGAATAATTCACCCCTCCACTTT
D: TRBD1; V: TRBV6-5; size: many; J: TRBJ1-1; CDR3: CASRKGDRGNTEAFF; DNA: TGTGCCAGCAGGAAAGGGGACAGAGGAAACACTGAAGCTTTCTTT
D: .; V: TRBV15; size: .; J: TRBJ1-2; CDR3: CATSRDHIGPGYTF; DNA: TGTGCCACCAGCAGAGATCACATCGGGCCTGGCTACACCTTC
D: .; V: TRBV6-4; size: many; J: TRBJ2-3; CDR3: CASSEGASTDTQYF; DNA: TGTGCCAGCAGTGAAGGGGCTAGCACAGATACGCAGTATTTT
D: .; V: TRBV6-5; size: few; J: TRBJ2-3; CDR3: CASSSIDGPLSTDTQYF; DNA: TGTGCCAGCAGTTCGATCGACGGACCACTTAGCACAGATACGCAGTATTTT
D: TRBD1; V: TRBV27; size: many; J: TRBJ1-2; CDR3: CASSLGQGNYGYTF; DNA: TGTGCCAGCAGTCTCGGACAGGGGAACTATGGCTACACCTTC
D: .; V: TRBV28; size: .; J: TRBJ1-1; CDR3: CASDRGNPIVGTEAFF; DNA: TGTGCCAGCGATCGGGGCAACCCGATAGTGGGGACTGAAGCTTTCTTT
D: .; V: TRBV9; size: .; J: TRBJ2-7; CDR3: CASSLEGSYEQYF; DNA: TGTGCCAGCAGCCTAGAGGGGAGCTACGAGCAGTACTTC
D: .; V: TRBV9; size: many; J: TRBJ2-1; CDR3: CASEPTGDYNEQFF; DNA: TGTGCCAGCGAACCTACAGGCGACTACAATGAGCAGTTCTTC
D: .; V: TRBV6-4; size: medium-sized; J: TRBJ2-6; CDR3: CASSDSVEGANVLTF; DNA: TGTGCCAGCAGTGATTCAGTGGAAGGGGCCAACGTCCTGACTTTC
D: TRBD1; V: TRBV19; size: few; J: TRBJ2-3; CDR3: CASKTGVEPDTQYF; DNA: TGTGCCAGTAAGACAGGGGTGGAACCAGATACGCAGTATTTT
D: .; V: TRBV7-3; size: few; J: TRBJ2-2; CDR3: CATLANTGELFF; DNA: TGTGCCACCCTTGCGAACACCGGGGAGCTGTTTTTT
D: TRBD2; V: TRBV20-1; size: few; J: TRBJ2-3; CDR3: CSAPTSGGYADTQYF; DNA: TGCAGTGCTCCGACTAGCGGGGGATACGCAGATACGCAGTATTTT
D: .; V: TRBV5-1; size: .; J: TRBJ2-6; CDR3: CASSPRTGANVLTF; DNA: TGCGCCAGCAGCCCCAGGACGGGGGCCAACGTCCTGACTTTC
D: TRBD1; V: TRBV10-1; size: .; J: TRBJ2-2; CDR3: CASSETGGADGELFF; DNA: TGCGCCAGCAGTGAGACAGGGGGCGCGGACGGGGAGCTGTTTTTT
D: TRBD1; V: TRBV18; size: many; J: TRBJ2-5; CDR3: CASSRDREETQYF; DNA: TGTGCCAGCTCTCGGGACAGAGAAGAGACCCAGTACTTC
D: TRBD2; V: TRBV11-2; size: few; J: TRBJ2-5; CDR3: CASSLGAAGGGETQYF; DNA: TGTGCCAGCAGCTTAGGAGCAGCGGGGGGAGGAGAGACCCAGTACTTC
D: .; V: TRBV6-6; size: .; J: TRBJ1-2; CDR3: CASSYSPPTANYGYTF; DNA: TGTGCCAGCAGTTACTCTCCACCTACAGCTAACTATGGCTACACCTTC
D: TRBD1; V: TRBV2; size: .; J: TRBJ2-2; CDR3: CASSGTGGHTGELFF; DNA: TGTGCCAGCAGTGGGACAGGGGGCCACACCGGGGAGCTGTTTTTT
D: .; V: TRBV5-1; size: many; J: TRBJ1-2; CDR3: CASSLQGGLGYGYTF; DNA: TGCGCCAGCAGCTTACAGGGAGGCCTGGGCTATGGCTACACCTTC
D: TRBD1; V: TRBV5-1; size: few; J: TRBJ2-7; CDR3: CASSPGQNYEQYF; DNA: TGCGCCAGCAGCCCGGGACAGAATTACGAGCAGTACTTC
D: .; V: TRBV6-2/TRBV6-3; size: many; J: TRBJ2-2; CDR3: CASSLVGVNTGELFF; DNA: TGTGCCAGCAGTTTGGTGGGGGTGAACACCGGGGAGCTGTTTTTT
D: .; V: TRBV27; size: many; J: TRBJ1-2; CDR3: CASSLFGGAQEYGYTF; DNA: TGTGCCAGCAGTTTATTCGGTGGGGCGCAGGAATATGGCTACACCTTC